The clone carrying this TCR beta chain was seen many times. Its target is not known. The data stem from a study of early T cells in non-severe SARS-CoV-2 infection. Study-level points and caveats: CD4 and private specificities were missed by VDJdb matching, which favored anti-spike CD8 responses.

Unique molecular identifiers were attached to individual cDNA molecules. TCRdb ran MiXCR on the 5' RACE reads and lists one entry per CDR3 protein. The sample has 60,000 to 75,000 distinct CDR3 sequences, 12% seen once. The sample consisted of whole blood. The sequence was collected from an adult who was a healthcare worker with PCR-confirmed SARS-CoV-2 infection or an uninfected control (not recorded which).

CDR3 sequence: CASSLVLGNTEAFF. CDR3 sequence (DNA): TGTGCCAGCAGCTTAGTTCTTGGGAACACTGAAGCTTTCTTT. The genes are TRBV7-6 and TRBJ1-1; D unresolved. The CDR3 is 14 amino acids. The germline gives CDR1 SGHVS, CDR2 FNYEAQ. Trimming took off 1 base at V and 1 base at J, with 7 bases between the two ends.